The present TCR beta chain was sequenced within a study of T cell responses to AZD1222 COVID-19 vaccine. Points from the study as a whole: Just a handful of AZD1222 recipients tested seropositive at baseline. The sample set comprised mostly white British donors with more females, and clonal diversity was possibly underestimated.

Worth noting for this clone: The antigen is undetermined.

Per the germline V gene, CDR1 is MNHEY and CDR2 is SMNVEV (reference sequence). The CDR3 extends over 16 amino acids. The V gene lost 0 bases and the J gene lost 1 base, with 12 bases spanning the gap. Repertoires were generated with immunoSEQ multiplex PCR, while TCRdb's copy carries only in-frame clones and drops some. The data contain 95,000 to 100,000 clones, about 81% of them singletons. V usage is TRBV27 and J usage is TRBJ1-1; D call uncertain. The clonotype was recovered from an adult who received the AZD1222 COVID-19 vaccine. The sample consisted of peripheral blood, taken 28 days after the second AZD1222 dose. CDR3 amino acids: CASSLSPARANTEAFF. For the CDR3, the DNA is TGTGCCAGCAGTTTATCGCCCGCCAGAGCGAACACTGAAGCTTTCTTT.